This TCR beta chain was found in a study of blood T cell repertoires in COVID-19. Germline assignment: CDR1 SGHRS and CDR2 YFSETQ. V was pared by 5 bases and J by 2 bases, with 6 bases of the junction left unmatched. This CDR3 spans 14 amino acids. Original data processing: Amplification with reference gene primers provided the estimates of nucleated cell counts. Here immunoSEQ multiplex PCR was the method, and the copy in TCRdb shows in-frame clones only, minus some. That table supplies the V and J calls and clone size; D and trimming were determined from the DNA. The repertoire holds about 160,000 clones, with about 89% as singletons.

The material sequenced was peripheral blood. The genes are TRBV5-1 and TRBJ2-5, with 7 bases identical to TRBD1. The sequence was collected from a man in his 60s with acute or convalescent COVID-19. The CDR3 sequence is CASRVQGFQETQYF. In DNA form, the CDR3 reads TGCGCCAGCAGAGTACAGGGGTTTCAAGAGACCCAGTACTTC. The whole variable domain, filled in from reference TRBV5-1 and TRBJ2-5, reads KAGVTQTPRYLIKTRGQQVTLSCSPISGHRSVSWYQQTPGQGLQFLFEYFSETQRNKGNFPGRFSGRQFSNSRSEMNVSTLELGDSALYLCASRVQGFQETQYFGPGTRLLVL.